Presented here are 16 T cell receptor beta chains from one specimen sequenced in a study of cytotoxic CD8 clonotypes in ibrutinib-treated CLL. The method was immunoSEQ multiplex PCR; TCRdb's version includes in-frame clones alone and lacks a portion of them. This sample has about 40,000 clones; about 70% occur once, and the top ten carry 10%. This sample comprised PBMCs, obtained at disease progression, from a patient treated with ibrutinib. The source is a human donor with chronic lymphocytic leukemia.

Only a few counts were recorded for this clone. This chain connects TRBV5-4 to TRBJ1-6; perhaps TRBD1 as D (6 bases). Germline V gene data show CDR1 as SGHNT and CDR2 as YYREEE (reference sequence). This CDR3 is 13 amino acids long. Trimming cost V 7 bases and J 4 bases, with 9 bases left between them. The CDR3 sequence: CASRGQYNSPLHF. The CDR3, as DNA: TGTGCCAGCCGGGGACAATATAATTCACCCCTCCACTTT.

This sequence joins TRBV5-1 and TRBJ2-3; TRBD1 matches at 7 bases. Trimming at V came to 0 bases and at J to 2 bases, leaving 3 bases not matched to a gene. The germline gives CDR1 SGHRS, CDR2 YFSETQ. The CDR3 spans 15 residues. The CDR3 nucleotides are TGCGCCAGCAGCTTGGTGGGGACAGCCACAGATACGCAGTATTTT. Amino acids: CASSLVGTATDTQYF.

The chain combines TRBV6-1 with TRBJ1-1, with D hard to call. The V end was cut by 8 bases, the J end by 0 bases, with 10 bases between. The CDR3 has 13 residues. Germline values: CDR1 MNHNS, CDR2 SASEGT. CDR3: CASGPPLNTEAFF. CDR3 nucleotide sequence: TGTGCCAGCGGACCGCCCCTGAACACTGAAGCTTTCTTT.

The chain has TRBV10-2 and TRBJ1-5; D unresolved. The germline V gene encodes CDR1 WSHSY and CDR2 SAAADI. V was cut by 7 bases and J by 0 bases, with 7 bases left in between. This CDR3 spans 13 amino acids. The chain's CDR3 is CASKKDSNQPQHF. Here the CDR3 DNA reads TGCGCCAGCAAGAAGGATAGCAATCAGCCCCAGCATTTT.

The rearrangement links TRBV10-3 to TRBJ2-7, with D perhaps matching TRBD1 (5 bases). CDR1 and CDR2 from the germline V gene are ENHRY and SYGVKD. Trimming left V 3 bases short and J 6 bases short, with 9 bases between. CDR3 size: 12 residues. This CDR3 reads CAISDPGSEQYF. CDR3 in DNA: TGTGCCATCAGTGACCCAGGGTCCGAGCAGTACTTC.

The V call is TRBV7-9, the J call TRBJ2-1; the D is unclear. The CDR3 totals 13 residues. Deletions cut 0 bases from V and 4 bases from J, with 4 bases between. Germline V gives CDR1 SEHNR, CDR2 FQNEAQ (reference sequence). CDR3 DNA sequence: TGTGCCAGCAGCTTAGCTCCTTACAATGAGCAGTTCTTC. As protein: CASSLAPYNEQFF.

The CDR3 reads CASSSPGKGSEAFF. In DNA, the CDR3 is TGTGCCAGTAGTTCTCCGGGGAAAGGGTCTGAAGCTTTCTTT. The chain combines TRBV19 with TRBJ1-1; no definite D call. The V and J ends lost 5 bases and 6 bases respectively, with 16 bases between them. Germline V gene lookup returns CDR1 LNHDA and CDR2 SQIVND (reference sequence). The CDR3 runs 14 residues.

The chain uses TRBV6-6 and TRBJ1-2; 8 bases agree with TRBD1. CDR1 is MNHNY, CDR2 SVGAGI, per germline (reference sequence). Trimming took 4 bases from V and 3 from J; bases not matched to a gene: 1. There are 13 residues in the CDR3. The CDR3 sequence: CASSWDRYYGYTF. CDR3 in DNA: TGTGCCAGCAGTTGGGACAGGTACTATGGCTACACCTTC.

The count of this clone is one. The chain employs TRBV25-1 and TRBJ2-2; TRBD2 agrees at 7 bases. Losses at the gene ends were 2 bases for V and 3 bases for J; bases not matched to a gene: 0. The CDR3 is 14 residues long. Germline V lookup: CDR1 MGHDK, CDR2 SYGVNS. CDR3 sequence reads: CASSEGGDTGELFF. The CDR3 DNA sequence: TGTGCCAGCAGTGAAGGGGGGGACACCGGGGAGCTGTTTTTT. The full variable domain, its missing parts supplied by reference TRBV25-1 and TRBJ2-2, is EADIYQTPRYLVIGTGKKITLECSQTMGHDKMYWYQQDPGMELHLIHYSYGVNSTEKGDLSSESTVSRIRTEHFPLTLESARPSHTSQYLCASSEGGDTGELFFGEGSRLTVL.

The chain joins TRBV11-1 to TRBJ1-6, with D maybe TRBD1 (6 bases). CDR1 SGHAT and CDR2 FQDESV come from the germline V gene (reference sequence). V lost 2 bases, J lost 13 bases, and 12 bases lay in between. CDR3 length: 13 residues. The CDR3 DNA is TGTGCCAGCAGCTTACAGGGGCCCACCCCCCTCCACTTT. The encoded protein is CASSLQGPTPLHF.

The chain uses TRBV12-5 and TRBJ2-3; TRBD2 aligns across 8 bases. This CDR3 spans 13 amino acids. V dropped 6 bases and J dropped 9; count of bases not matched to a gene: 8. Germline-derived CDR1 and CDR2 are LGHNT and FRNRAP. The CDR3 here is CASGSEAGATQYF. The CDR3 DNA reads TGTGCTAGTGGATCGGAAGCGGGAGCGACGCAGTATTTT. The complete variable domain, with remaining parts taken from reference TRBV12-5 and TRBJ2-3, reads DARVTQTPRHKVTEMGQEVTMRCQPILGHNTVFWYRQTMMQGLELLAYFRNRAPLDDSGMPKDRFSAEMPDATLATLKIQPSEPRDSAVYFCASGSEAGATQYFGPGTRLTVL.

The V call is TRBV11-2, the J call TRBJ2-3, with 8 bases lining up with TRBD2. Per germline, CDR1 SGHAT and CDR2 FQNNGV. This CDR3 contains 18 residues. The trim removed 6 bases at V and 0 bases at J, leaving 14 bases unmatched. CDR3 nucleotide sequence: TGTGCCAGCAGTTCACCCGTGGGGCGGGGGGCTAGCACAGATACGCAGTATTTT. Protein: CASSSPVGRGASTDTQYF.

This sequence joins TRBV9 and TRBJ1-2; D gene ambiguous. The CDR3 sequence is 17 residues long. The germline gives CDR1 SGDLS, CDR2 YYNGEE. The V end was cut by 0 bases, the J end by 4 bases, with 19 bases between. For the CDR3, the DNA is TGTGCCAGCAGCGTAGACCCCCCCCCTGGGGATGGCTATGGCTACACCTTC. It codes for CASSVDPPPGDGYGYTF.

The CDR3 loop is CASSVRDRGQWRDYGYTF. The CDR3 bases are TGTGCCAGCAGTGTACGTGACAGGGGTCAGTGGCGGGACTATGGCTACACCTTC. J is TRBJ1-2 and V is TRBV6-1; 8 nucleotides line up with TRBD1. Germline V gene lookup returns CDR1 MNHNS and CDR2 SASEGT. The CDR3 totals 18 residues. Losses at the gene ends were 4 bases for V and 3 bases for J; bases not matched to a gene: 16.

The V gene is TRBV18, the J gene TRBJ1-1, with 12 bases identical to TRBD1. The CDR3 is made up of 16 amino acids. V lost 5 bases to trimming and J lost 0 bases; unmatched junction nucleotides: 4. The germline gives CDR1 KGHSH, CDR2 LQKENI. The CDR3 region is CASSARDRGLNTEAFF. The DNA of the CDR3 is TGTGCCAGCTCAGCCCGGGACAGGGGGCTGAACACTGAAGCTTTCTTT.

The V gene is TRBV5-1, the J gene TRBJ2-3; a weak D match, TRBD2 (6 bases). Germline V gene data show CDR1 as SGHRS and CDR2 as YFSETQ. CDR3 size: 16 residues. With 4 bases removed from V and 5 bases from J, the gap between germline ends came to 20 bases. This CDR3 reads CASSIGTEPEGDTQYF. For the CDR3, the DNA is TGCGCCAGCAGCATCGGGACTGAACCTGAGGGAGATACGCAGTATTTT.